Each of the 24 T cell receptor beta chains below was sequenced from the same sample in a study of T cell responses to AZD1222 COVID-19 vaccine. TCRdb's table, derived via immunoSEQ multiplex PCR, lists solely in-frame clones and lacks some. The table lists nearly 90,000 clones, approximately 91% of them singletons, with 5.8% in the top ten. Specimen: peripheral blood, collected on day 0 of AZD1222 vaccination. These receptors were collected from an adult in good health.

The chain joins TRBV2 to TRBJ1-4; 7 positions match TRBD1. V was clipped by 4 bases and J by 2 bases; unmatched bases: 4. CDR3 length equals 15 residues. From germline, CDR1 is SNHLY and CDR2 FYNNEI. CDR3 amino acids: CASSATGVTNEKLFF. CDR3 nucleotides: TGTGCCAGCAGTGCAACAGGGGTGACTAATGAAAAACTGTTTTTT.

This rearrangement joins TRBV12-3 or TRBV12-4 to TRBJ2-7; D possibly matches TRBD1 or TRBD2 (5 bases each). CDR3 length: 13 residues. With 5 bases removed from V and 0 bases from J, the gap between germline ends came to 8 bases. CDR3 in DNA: TGTGCCAGCAGTCTCGGGGCCTCCTACGAGCAGTACTTC. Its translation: CASSLGASYEQYF.

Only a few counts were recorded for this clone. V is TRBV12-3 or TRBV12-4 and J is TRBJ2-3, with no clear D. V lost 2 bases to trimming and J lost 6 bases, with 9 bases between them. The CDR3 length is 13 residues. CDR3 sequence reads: CASSLKEWDTQYF. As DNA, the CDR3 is TGTGCCAGCAGTTTAAAAGAGTGGGATACGCAGTATTTT.

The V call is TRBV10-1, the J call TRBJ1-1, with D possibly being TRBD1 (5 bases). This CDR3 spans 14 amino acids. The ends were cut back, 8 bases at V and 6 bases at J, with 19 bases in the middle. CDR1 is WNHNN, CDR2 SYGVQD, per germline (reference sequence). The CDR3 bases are TGCGCCAGCGCAGACAGAACAAACGTGGCTGAAGCTTTCTTT. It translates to CASADRTNVAEAFF.

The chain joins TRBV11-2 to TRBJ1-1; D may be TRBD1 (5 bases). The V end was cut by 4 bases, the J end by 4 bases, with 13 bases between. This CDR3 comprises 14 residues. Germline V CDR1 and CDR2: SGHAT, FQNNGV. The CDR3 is CASSSEQALTEAFF. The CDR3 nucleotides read TGTGCCAGCAGCTCCGAACAGGCGCTCACTGAAGCTTTCTTT.

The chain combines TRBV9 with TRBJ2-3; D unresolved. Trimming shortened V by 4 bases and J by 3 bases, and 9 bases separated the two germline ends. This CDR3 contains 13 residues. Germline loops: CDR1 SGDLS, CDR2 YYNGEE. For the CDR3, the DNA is TGTGCCAGCAGCTCTCTGGGTACAGATACGCAGTATTTT. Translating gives CASSSLGTDTQYF. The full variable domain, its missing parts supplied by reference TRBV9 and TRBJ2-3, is DSGVTQTPKHLITATGQRVTLRCSPRSGDLSVYWYQQSLDQGLQFLIQYYNGEERAKGNILERFSAQQFPDLHSELNLSSLELGDSALYFCASSSLGTDTQYFGPGTRLTVL.

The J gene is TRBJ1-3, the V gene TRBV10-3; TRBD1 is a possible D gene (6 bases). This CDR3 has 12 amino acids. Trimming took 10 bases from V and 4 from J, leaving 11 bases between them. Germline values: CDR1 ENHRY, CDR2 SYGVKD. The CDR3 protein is CATRTAGNTIYF. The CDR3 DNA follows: TGTGCCACCCGGACAGCCGGAAACACCATATATTTT.

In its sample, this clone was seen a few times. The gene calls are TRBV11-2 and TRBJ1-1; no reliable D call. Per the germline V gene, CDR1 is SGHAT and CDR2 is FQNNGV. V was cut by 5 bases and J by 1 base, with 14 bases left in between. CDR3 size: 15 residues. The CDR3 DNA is TGTGCCAGCAGCCTTGGGGTAAGGGCGAACACTGAAGCTTTCTTT. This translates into CASSLGVRANTEAFF.

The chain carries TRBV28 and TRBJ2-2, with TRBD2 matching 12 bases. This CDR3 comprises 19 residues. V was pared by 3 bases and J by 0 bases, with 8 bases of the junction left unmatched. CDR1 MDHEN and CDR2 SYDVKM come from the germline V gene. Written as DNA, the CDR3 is TGTGCCAGCAGTTTTGTTAGCCTAGCGGGAGGGCCGAACACCGGGGAGCTGTTTTTT. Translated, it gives CASSFVSLAGGPNTGELFF. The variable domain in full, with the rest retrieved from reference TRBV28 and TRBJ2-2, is DVKVTQSSRYLVKRTGEKVFLECVQDMDHENMFWYRQDPGLGLRLIYFSYDVKMKEKGDIPEGYSVSREKKERFSLILESASTNQTSMYLCASSFVSLAGGPNTGELFFGEGSRLTVL.

The CDR3 DNA reads TGTGCCACCAGCAGAGATACAGGGACTGCGAACACCATATATTTT. Residues: CATSRDTGTANTIYF. The chain recombines TRBV15 with TRBJ1-3; D may be TRBD1 (6 bases). The V and J ends lost 0 bases and 7 bases respectively, with 13 bases between them. The CDR3 covers 15 residues. Germline CDR1 and CDR2: LNHNV and YYDKDF (reference sequence).

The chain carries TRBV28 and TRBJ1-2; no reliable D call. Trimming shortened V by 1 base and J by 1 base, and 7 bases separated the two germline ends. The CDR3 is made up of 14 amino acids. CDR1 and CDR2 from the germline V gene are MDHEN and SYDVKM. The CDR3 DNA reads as TGTGCCAGCAGTTTATATGAGGATAACTATGGCTACACCTTC. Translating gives CASSLYEDNYGYTF.

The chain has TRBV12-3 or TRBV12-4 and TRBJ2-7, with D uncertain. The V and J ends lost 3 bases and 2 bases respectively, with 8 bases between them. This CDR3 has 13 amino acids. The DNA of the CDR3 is TGTGCCAGCAGTTTGGGTAGTCCCTACGAGCAGTACTTC. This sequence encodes CASSLGSPYEQYF.

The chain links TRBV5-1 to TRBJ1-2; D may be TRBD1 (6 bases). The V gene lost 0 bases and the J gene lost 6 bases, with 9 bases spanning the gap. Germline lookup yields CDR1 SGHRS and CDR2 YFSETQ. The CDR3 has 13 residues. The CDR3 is CASSLDEGDGYTF. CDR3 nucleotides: TGCGCCAGCAGCTTGGATGAGGGGGATGGCTACACCTTC.

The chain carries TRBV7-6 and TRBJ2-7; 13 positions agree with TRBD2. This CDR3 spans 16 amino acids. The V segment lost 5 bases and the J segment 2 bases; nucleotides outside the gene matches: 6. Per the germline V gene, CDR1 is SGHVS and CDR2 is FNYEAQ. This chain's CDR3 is CASSPKGLAGTYEQYF. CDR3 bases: TGTGCCAGCAGCCCGAAGGGACTAGCGGGAACCTACGAGCAGTACTTC.

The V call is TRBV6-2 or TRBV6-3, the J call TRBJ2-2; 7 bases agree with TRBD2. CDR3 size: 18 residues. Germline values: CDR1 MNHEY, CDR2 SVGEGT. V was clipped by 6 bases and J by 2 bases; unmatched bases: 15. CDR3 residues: CASSSQKGGLVNTGELFF. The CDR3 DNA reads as TGTGCCAGCAGCTCTCAAAAAGGTGGACTAGTTAACACCGGGGAGCTGTTTTTT.

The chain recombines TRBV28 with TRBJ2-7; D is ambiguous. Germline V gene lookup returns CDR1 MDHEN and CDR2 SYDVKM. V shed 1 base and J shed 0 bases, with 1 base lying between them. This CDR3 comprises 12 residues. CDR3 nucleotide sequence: TGTGCCAGCAGTTTATTCTCCTACGAGCAGTACTTC. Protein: CASSLFSYEQYF.

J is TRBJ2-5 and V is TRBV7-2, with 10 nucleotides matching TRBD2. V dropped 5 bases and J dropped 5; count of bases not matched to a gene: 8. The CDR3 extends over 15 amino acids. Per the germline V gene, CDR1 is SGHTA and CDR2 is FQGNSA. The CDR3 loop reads CASSPPSGRGETQYF. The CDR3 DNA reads TGTGCCAGCAGCCCCCCTAGCGGGAGAGGGGAGACCCAGTACTTC.

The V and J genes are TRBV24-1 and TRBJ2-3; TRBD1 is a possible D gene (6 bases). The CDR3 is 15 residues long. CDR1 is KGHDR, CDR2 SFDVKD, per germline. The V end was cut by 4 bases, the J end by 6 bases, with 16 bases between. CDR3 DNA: TGTGCCACCAGTGACCTGGACAGAACAGCCGATACGCAGTATTTT. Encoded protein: CATSDLDRTADTQYF.

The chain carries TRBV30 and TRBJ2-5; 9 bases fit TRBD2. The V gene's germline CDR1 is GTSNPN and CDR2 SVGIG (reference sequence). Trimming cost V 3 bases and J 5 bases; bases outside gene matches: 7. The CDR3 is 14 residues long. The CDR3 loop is CAWRSSGIVETQYF. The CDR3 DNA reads TGTGCCTGGAGATCTAGCGGGATAGTGGAGACCCAGTACTTC. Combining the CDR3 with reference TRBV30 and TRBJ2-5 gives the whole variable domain SQTIHQWPATLVQPVGSPLSLECTVEGTSNPNLYWYRQAAGRGLQLLFYSVGIGQISSEVPQNLSASRPQDRQFILSSKKLLLSDSGFYLCAWRSSGIVETQYFGPGTRLLVL.

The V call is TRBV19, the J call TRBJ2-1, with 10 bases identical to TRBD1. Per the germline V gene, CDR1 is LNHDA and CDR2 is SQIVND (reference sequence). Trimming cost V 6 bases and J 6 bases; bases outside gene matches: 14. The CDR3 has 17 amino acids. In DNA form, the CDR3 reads TGTGCCAGTAGATCGACAGGGGGCGGGTGGAGGTCCAATGAGCAGTTCTTC. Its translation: CASRSTGGGWRSNEQFF. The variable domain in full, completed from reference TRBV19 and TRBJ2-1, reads DGGITQSPKYLFRKEGQNVTLSCEQNLNHDAMYWYRQDPGQGLRLIYYSQIVNDFQKGDIAEGYSVSREKKESFPLTVTSAQKNPTAFYLCASRSTGGGWRSNEQFFGPGTRLTVL.

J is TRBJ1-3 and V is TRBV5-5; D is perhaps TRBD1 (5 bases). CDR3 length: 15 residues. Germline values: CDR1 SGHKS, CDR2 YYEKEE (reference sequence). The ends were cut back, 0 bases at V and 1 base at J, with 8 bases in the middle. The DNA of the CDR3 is TGTGCCAGCAGCTTGGAAGACAGTTCTGGAAACACCATATATTTT. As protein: CASSLEDSSGNTIYF.

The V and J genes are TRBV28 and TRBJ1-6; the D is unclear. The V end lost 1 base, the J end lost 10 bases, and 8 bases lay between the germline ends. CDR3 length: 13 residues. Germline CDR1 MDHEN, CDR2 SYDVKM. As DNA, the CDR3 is TGTGCCAGCAGTTTATTTGGGGTCTCACCCCTCCACTTT. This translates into CASSLFGVSPLHF.

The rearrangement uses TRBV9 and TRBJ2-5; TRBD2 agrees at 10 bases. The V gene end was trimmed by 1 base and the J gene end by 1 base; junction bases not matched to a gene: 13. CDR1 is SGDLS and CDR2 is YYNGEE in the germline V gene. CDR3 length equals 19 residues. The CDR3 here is CASSVRVTSGSKSQETQYF. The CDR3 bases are TGTGCCAGCAGCGTACGGGTGACTAGCGGGTCCAAGAGCCAAGAGACCCAGTACTTC.

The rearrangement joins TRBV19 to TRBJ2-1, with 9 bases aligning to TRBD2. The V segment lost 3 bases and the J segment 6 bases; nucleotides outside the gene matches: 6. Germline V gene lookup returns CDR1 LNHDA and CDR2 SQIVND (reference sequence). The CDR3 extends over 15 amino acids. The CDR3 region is CASSMTSGRFNEQFF. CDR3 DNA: TGTGCCAGTAGTATGACTAGCGGCCGCTTCAATGAGCAGTTCTTC.